This is a list of T cell receptor beta chains from one sample in a study of control samples from healthy donors and cancer patients. Profiled with immunoSEQ multiplex PCR; TCRdb holds only in-frame clones, not every one. The sample lists tens of thousands of clones, around 83% occurring once. Source material: PBMCs. These receptor sequences come from a man aged 60-69 years with head and neck cancer. The CDR3 runs from the conserved cysteine through the conserved F or W. D genes are given only for firm matches. Some rows mark clone size as missing; the rest say once, few, many or name a class of expanded clone.

D gene: TRBD1; J gene: TRBJ2-5; V gene: TRBV6-4; clone size: .; CDR3 length: 13; CDR3 protein: CASSARDRETQYF; CDR3 DNA: TGTGCCAGCAGTGCCCGGGACAGAGAGACCCAGTACTTC
D gene: TRBD1; J gene: TRBJ2-3; V gene: TRBV5-1; clone size: .; CDR3 length: 16; CDR3 protein: CASSLGGQTGTDTQYF; CDR3 DNA: TGCGCCAGCAGCTTGGGGGGACAGACCGGCACAGATACGCAGTATTTT
D gene: .; J gene: TRBJ2-1; V gene: TRBV6-5; clone size: .; CDR3 length: 15; CDR3 protein: CASSYRQDSNNEQFF; CDR3 DNA: TGTGCCAGCAGTTATCGACAGGATTCAAACAATGAGCAGTTCTTC
D gene: TRBD2; J gene: TRBJ2-5; V gene: TRBV4-1; clone size: .; CDR3 length: 17; CDR3 protein: CASSQYDRGLAGGEQYF; CDR3 DNA: TGCGCCAGCAGCCAATACGACCGGGGACTAGCGGGAGGGGAGCAGTACTTC
D gene: TRBD2; J gene: TRBJ2-1; V gene: TRBV7-9; clone size: .; CDR3 length: 15; CDR3 protein: CASITGTTAYNEQFF; CDR3 DNA: TGTGCCAGCATCACCGGGACTACAGCCTACAATGAGCAGTTCTTC
D gene: .; J gene: TRBJ2-4; V gene: TRBV5-1; clone size: .; CDR3 length: 19; CDR3 protein: CASSLGPDSAGGAKNIQYF; CDR3 DNA: TGCGCCAGCAGCTTGGGGCCCGACAGTGCAGGTGGAGCCAAAAACATTCAGTACTTC
D gene: .; J gene: TRBJ2-5; V gene: TRBV10-3; clone size: .; CDR3 length: 14; CDR3 protein: CAISELGSEETQYF; CDR3 DNA: TGTGCCATCAGTGAGTTGGGGTCGGAAGAGACCCAGTACTTC
D gene: TRBD1; J gene: TRBJ1-6; V gene: TRBV6-6; clone size: .; CDR3 length: 16; CDR3 protein: CASSLQGARNNSPLHF; CDR3 DNA: TGTGCCAGCAGCCTACAGGGGGCGAGGAATAATTCACCCCTCCACTTT
D gene: TRBD2; J gene: TRBJ2-7; V gene: TRBV10-2; clone size: .; CDR3 length: 14; CDR3 protein: CASSERTSSYEQYF; CDR3 DNA: TGCGCCAGCAGTGAGAGGACTAGCTCCTACGAGCAGTACTTC
D gene: TRBD2; J gene: TRBJ2-3; V gene: TRBV11-2; clone size: .; CDR3 length: 16; CDR3 protein: CASSLDLAASTDTQYF; CDR3 DNA: TGTGCCAGCAGCTTAGATCTAGCGGCTAGCACAGATACGCAGTATTTT
D gene: .; J gene: TRBJ1-1; V gene: TRBV5-1; clone size: .; CDR3 length: 13; CDR3 protein: CASSLTKNTEAFF; CDR3 DNA: TGCGCCAGCAGCTTAACGAAGAACACTGAAGCTTTCTTT
D gene: TRBD2; J gene: TRBJ2-7; V gene: TRBV7-2; clone size: .; CDR3 length: 16; CDR3 protein: CASSQASGLNSYEQYF; CDR3 DNA: TGTGCCAGCAGCCAAGCTAGCGGGCTCAACTCCTACGAGCAGTACTTC
D gene: .; J gene: TRBJ2-7; V gene: TRBV20-1; clone size: once; CDR3 length: 14; CDR3 protein: CSASTTILSYEQYF; CDR3 DNA: TGCAGTGCTAGTACGACCATCCTCTCCTACGAGCAGTACTTC
D gene: .; J gene: TRBJ2-1; V gene: TRBV21-1; clone size: once; CDR3 length: 14; CDR3 protein: CASSKGGMGNEQFF; CDR3 DNA: TGTGCCAGCAGCAAAGGGGGCATGGGCAATGAGCAGTTCTTC
D gene: TRBD1; J gene: TRBJ2-3; V gene: TRBV7-9; clone size: .; CDR3 length: 13; CDR3 protein: CASSIGQGGTQYF; CDR3 DNA: TGTGCCAGCAGCATTGGACAGGGCGGTACGCAGTATTTT
D gene: .; J gene: TRBJ2-1; V gene: TRBV5-1; clone size: .; CDR3 length: 16; CDR3 protein: CASSVGRRGSYNEQFF; CDR3 DNA: TGCGCCAGCAGCGTGGGACGGCGAGGCTCCTACAATGAGCAGTTCTTC
D gene: .; J gene: TRBJ2-1; V gene: TRBV7-9; clone size: .; CDR3 length: 14; CDR3 protein: CASSLISNDNEQFF; CDR3 DNA: TGTGCCAGCAGCTTAATCTCTAATGACAATGAGCAGTTCTTC
D gene: .; J gene: TRBJ2-1; V gene: TRBV4-1; clone size: once; CDR3 length: 15; CDR3 protein: CASSQEETDTTEQFF; CDR3 DNA: TGCGCCAGCAGCCAAGAGGAAACGGATACGACTGAGCAGTTCTTC
D gene: .; J gene: TRBJ1-2; V gene: TRBV12-3/TRBV12-4; clone size: .; CDR3 length: 13; CDR3 protein: CASRSTDNYGYTF; CDR3 DNA: TGTGCCAGCAGATCGACAGACAACTATGGCTACACCTTC
D gene: .; J gene: TRBJ2-7; V gene: TRBV14; clone size: .; CDR3 length: 14; CDR3 protein: CASSQAFPTYEQYF; CDR3 DNA: TGTGCCAGCAGCCAAGCTTTCCCTACCTACGAGCAGTACTTC
D gene: .; J gene: TRBJ2-1; V gene: TRBV27; clone size: few; CDR3 length: 15; CDR3 protein: CASSLLSRGDNEQFF; CDR3 DNA: TGTGCCAGCAGTTTATTGAGCAGGGGGGACAATGAGCAGTTCTTC
D gene: TRBD1; J gene: TRBJ1-1; V gene: TRBV9; clone size: .; CDR3 length: 17; CDR3 protein: CASSVRDRGNLDTEAFF; CDR3 DNA: TGTGCCAGCAGCGTCCGGGACAGGGGGAATTTGGACACTGAAGCTTTCTTT
D gene: TRBD2; J gene: TRBJ2-3; V gene: TRBV2; clone size: .; CDR3 length: 16; CDR3 protein: CASELLAGGIEDTQYF; CDR3 DNA: TGTGCCAGCGAGTTGTTAGCGGGAGGGATCGAGGATACGCAGTATTTT
D gene: .; J gene: TRBJ1-1; V gene: TRBV30; clone size: .; CDR3 length: 14; CDR3 protein: CAWSPILPSTEAFF; CDR3 DNA: TGTGCCTGGAGTCCGATTCTCCCGAGCACTGAAGCTTTCTTT
D gene: .; J gene: TRBJ1-6; V gene: TRBV28; clone size: .; CDR3 length: 15; CDR3 protein: CASNGGAAYNSPLHF; CDR3 DNA: TGTGCCAGCAATGGCGGGGCAGCCTATAATTCACCCCTCCACTTT
D gene: TRBD2; J gene: TRBJ2-1; V gene: TRBV28; clone size: .; CDR3 length: 15; CDR3 protein: CASSLSRGGPNEQFF; CDR3 DNA: TGTGCCAGCAGTTTGTCTAGGGGAGGGCCTAATGAGCAGTTCTTC
D gene: .; J gene: TRBJ2-1; V gene: TRBV19; clone size: .; CDR3 length: 14; CDR3 protein: CASSISGSYNEQFF; CDR3 DNA: TGTGCCAGTAGTATATCAGGCTCCTACAATGAGCAGTTCTTC
D gene: TRBD1; J gene: TRBJ1-4; V gene: TRBV2; clone size: .; CDR3 length: 15; CDR3 protein: CASSEQGQGAGKLFF; CDR3 DNA: TGTGCCAGCAGTGAACAGGGACAGGGGGCAGGAAAACTGTTTTTT
D gene: .; J gene: TRBJ2-3; V gene: TRBV7-2; clone size: .; CDR3 length: 14; CDR3 protein: CASSLLERGGTQYF; CDR3 DNA: TGTGCCAGCAGCTTGTTAGAGAGAGGGGGTACGCAGTATTTT
D gene: .; J gene: TRBJ1-3; V gene: TRBV9; clone size: few; CDR3 length: 15; CDR3 protein: CASSVDGQPGNTIYF; CDR3 DNA: TGTGCCAGCAGCGTAGATGGACAGCCCGGAAACACCATATATTTT
D gene: .; J gene: TRBJ2-5; V gene: TRBV5-6; clone size: .; CDR3 length: 14; CDR3 protein: CASSFFGRQETQYF; CDR3 DNA: TGTGCCAGCAGCTTTTTTGGCAGGCAAGAGACCCAGTACTTC
D gene: TRBD2; J gene: TRBJ2-7; V gene: TRBV6-2/TRBV6-3; clone size: .; CDR3 length: 15; CDR3 protein: CASSFLAGRRREQYF; CDR3 DNA: TGTGCCAGCAGTTTTTTAGCGGGGAGACGAAGGGAGCAGTACTTC
D gene: .; J gene: TRBJ1-1; V gene: TRBV7-8; clone size: .; CDR3 length: 14; CDR3 protein: CASSLVTVNTEAFF; CDR3 DNA: TGTGCCAGCAGCTTAGTGACAGTGAACACTGAAGCTTTCTTT
D gene: .; J gene: TRBJ1-2; V gene: TRBV15; clone size: .; CDR3 length: 13; CDR3 protein: CATSIDRIYGYTF; CDR3 DNA: TGTGCCACCAGCATAGACAGGATCTATGGCTACACCTTC
D gene: .; J gene: TRBJ2-3; V gene: TRBV10-3; clone size: .; CDR3 length: 15; CDR3 protein: CAISGLGGSTDTQYF; CDR3 DNA: TGTGCCATCAGTGGGCTCGGCGGGAGCACAGATACGCAGTATTTT
D gene: TRBD1; J gene: TRBJ1-2; V gene: TRBV7-8; clone size: .; CDR3 length: 13; CDR3 protein: CASSLGMDRADTF; CDR3 DNA: TGTGCCAGCAGCTTAGGAATGGACAGGGCCGACACCTTC
D gene: .; J gene: TRBJ2-1; V gene: TRBV13; clone size: few; CDR3 length: 14; CDR3 protein: CASSLSLPYNEQFF; CDR3 DNA: TGTGCCAGCAGCTTATCCCTTCCCTACAATGAGCAGTTCTTC